Shown below are 11 T cell receptor beta chains from a single sample sequenced in a study of memory CD4+ T cells and cytomegalovirus serostatus. Here immunoSEQ multiplex PCR was the method, and the copy in TCRdb shows in-frame clones only, minus some. The data show around 33,000 clones, 65% to 80% seen once. Single viable CD3+CD4+CD8-CD45RO+ cells were sorted as the memory CD4+ T cells. The sample taken for sequencing was memory CD4+ T cells from blood. All receptors come from an adult in good health and CMV-seronegative. Some clones in this sample may be carry-over from other donors' samples.

This chain connects TRBV28 to TRBJ1-5; no definite D call. CDR1 and CDR2 (germline): MDHEN, SYDVKM. The CDR3 contains 16 residues. V was clipped by 4 bases and J by 0 bases, with 13 bases between them. DNA of the CDR3: TGTGCCAGCAGTTGGCCGGGCACCTATAGCAATCAGCCCCAGCATTTT. Translated, it gives CASSWPGTYSNQPQHF.

This rearrangement joins TRBV18 to TRBJ1-5; tentatively, D is TRBD1 (5 bases). V was shortened by 2 bases and J by 0 bases, with 8 bases between the two germline ends. The germline V gene encodes CDR1 KGHSH and CDR2 LQKENI. The CDR3 has 15 residues. CDR3 region: CASSPSGTSNQPQHF. The CDR3 DNA follows: TGTGCCAGCTCACCATCAGGGACTAGCAATCAGCCCCAGCATTTT. The full variable domain, with the rest looked up from reference TRBV18 and TRBJ1-5, is NAGVMQNPRHLVRRRGQEARLRCSPMKGHSHVYWYRQLPEEGLKFMVYLQKENIIDESGMPKERFSAEFPKEGPSILRIQQVVRGDSAAYFCASSPSGTSNQPQHFGDGTRLSIL.

This rearrangement joins TRBV2 to TRBJ2-7; TRBD1 aligns across 7 bases. Germline lookup yields CDR1 SNHLY and CDR2 FYNNEI. V shed 6 bases, J shed 0 bases, and the junction held 5 bases outside the gene matches. This CDR3 contains 14 residues. The CDR3 spells CASREQGSSYEQYF. In DNA form, the CDR3 reads TGTGCCAGCAGGGAACAGGGGAGCTCCTACGAGCAGTACTTC.

The V and J genes are TRBV5-4 and TRBJ2-1, with unresolved D. The CDR3 covers 16 residues. Germline V gene lookup returns CDR1 SGHNT and CDR2 YYREEE (reference sequence). Trimming cost V 2 bases and J 1 base, with 13 bases left between them. CDR3 amino acids: CASSLASARSYNEQFF. In DNA form, the CDR3 reads TGTGCCAGCAGCTTAGCCAGTGCGCGGTCCTACAATGAGCAGTTCTTC.

The chain recombines TRBV18 with TRBJ1-4; D gene unclear. V lost 2 bases to trimming and J lost 8 bases, with 9 bases between them. The CDR3 length is 13 residues. The germline V gene encodes CDR1 KGHSH and CDR2 LQKENI. The CDR3 protein is CASSPSRDEKLFF. The CDR3 DNA reads TGTGCCAGCTCACCATCGAGAGACGAAAAACTGTTTTTT.

The CDR3 spells CASSRDGPGPYEQYF. The CDR3, as DNA: TGTGCCAGCAGCCGGGATGGTCCAGGTCCCTACGAGCAGTACTTC. The V and J genes are TRBV7-2 and TRBJ2-7, with D possibly TRBD2 on 5 matching bases. The length of the CDR3 is 15 residues. Germline V gene lookup returns CDR1 SGHTA and CDR2 FQGNSA. V shed 5 bases and J shed 2 bases, with 16 bases lying between them.

This clone was observed once. The genes are TRBV10-3 and TRBJ2-3, with D possibly matching TRBD1 (5 bases). This CDR3 contains 14 residues. V shed 6 bases and J shed 2 bases, with 12 bases lying between them. CDR1 and CDR2 from the germline V gene are ENHRY and SYGVKD. The DNA for the CDR3 is TGTGCCATCAGCACAGGTTACACCACAGATACGCAGTATTTT. Amino acids: CAISTGYTTDTQYF.

Concerning this clone itself: One junction end does not reproduce the germline sequence, and a read error may be involved. The rearrangement uses TRBV7-7 and TRBJ2-5, with 8 nucleotides matching TRBD1. This CDR3 has 17 residues. CDR1 is SSHAT and CDR2 is FNYEAQ in the germline V gene (reference sequence). The CDR3: CASSSATGTGLQETQYF. The DNA of the CDR3 is TGTGCTAGCAGCTCTGCAACCGGGACAGGACTTCAAGAGACCCAGTACTTC.

The sample holds one count of this clone. V usage is TRBV4-1 and J usage is TRBJ1-2; 7 positions agree with TRBD1. CDR1 and CDR2 from the germline V gene are MGHRA and YSYEKL. J lost 2 bases, V lost 3 bases, and 12 bases had no gene match. The CDR3 is 17 amino acids. The CDR3 reads CASSQPTLTGSNYGYTF. The CDR3 region has the DNA TGCGCCAGCAGCCAGCCGACCTTGACAGGGTCGAACTATGGCTACACCTTC.

In DNA form, the CDR3 reads TGTGCCATCAGTGACGGCCCGAGGGGGGCTCTTGAAAAACTGTTTTTT. Translated, it gives CAISDGPRGALEKLFF. The chain carries TRBV10-3 and TRBJ1-4; tentative D call: TRBD1 (6 bases). CDR1 is ENHRY, CDR2 SYGVKD, per germline. The CDR3 has 16 residues. Trimming stripped 3 bases from V and 7 bases from J, with 18 bases between.

For the CDR3, the DNA is TGTGCCAGCAGTTTATCCGGAAATGGCTACACCTTC. This translates into CASSLSGNGYTF. The chain uses TRBV27 and TRBJ1-2, with D hard to call. V was cut by 0 bases and J by 6 bases, with 5 bases left in between. The CDR3 has 12 amino acids. Germline V gives CDR1 MNHEY, CDR2 SMNVEV (reference sequence).